The T cell receptor (beta chain) described here comes from a study of cytomegalovirus exposure and HLA in healthy donors (dated by TCRdb to about 2017). Describing the broader study: The 666 repertoires of the first cohort and the 120 validation repertoires were produced on the same platform, according to a later analysis. Along with the approximately 650-subject first cohort, a separate validation cohort of over a hundred different subjects was used. The study combined high-throughput TCR immunosequencing, statistical association of individual TCRs with disease status, and machine learning to predict cytomegalovirus infection status. The study was designed to test whether signatures of past pathogen exposure could be identified by cataloging public T cell receptors. Overall study outcomes, separate from this receptor: Three of the identified cytomegalovirus-associated TCR beta chains were confirmed in vitro to be specific for cytomegalovirus antigens. Most TCR sequences were observed very rarely across donors, whereas some public TCRs were present in many individuals. Of the cluster scores, approximately 95% were above 0 in a later analysis, which found that TCRs clustered in the first cohort also tended to co-occur in the 130 or so validation repertoires. A later analysis had no HLA typing for the validation cohort, so co-occurrence there was scored across all 120 repertoires. The authors suggested that the approach could potentially be generalized to other disease states and immunological phenotypes. Cytomegalovirus status was reported to be diagnosed by the classifier with high specificity and sensitivity in both the original and validation cohorts. A total of 164 TCR beta chains were listed by the study as associated with cytomegalovirus.

In the case of this clone: No antigen is known for it. It has no much larger one-base neighbor in the sample; base qualities were not kept.

Separate from the approximately 700-subject first cohort, the validation cohort of more than 90 subjects was the group to which the donors belonged. Library prep was done by the immunoSEQ multiplex PCR assay. In the authors' own workflow: A statistical classification framework was built for diagnosing cytomegalovirus status from the catalog of TCR beta chain sequences. Held by TCRdb, this immuneACCESS table contains in-frame sequences only and omits some clones. Under half of the omission traces to an unresolved V gene where checked; the cause of the rest is unknown. V and J calls and clone size are given by that table; D and trimming were obtained from the DNA. The sample includes around 60,000 clones, with 85% to 95% observed a single time. The top ten clonotypes cover approximately 5% of the sample. From the cysteine through the phenylalanine, the CDR3 covers 17 amino acids. Only the CDR3 part of the read is kept: 51 bases, read in frame from the first base. From the germline V gene (reference sequence), CDR1 is SEHNR and CDR2 is FQNEAQ. V is trimmed back by 3 bases and J by 4 bases, and the junction contains 11 bases that no gene match accounts for.

Sequencing was done on a sample of PBMCs. This receptor was identified in a young woman in good health and CMV-seropositive. The chain was built from TRBV7-9 and TRBJ2-5; TRBD1 agrees with 10 junctional bases. The CDR3 is CASSLGRRQGAGETQYF. The bases are TGTGCCAGCAGCTTGGGTAGGCGACAGGGGGCAGGAGAGACCCAGTACTTC.